This T cell receptor beta chain was recorded in a study of cytomegalovirus exposure and HLA in healthy donors. PCR primers comprised 60 Vbeta and 13 Jbeta primers. Generated by immunoSEQ multiplex PCR, the TCRdb table keeps only in-frame clones and is missing some. The table records more than 40,000 clones, over 70% of them present only once. Broader study findings: It was in a later analysis that TCR association rates were seen to vary by HLA locus, highest for DRB1 and lowest for HLA-C.

With regard to this clone: Its antigen is still unknown.

V lost 5 bases to trimming and J lost 7 bases, with 15 bases between them. The CDR3 consists of 14 residues. Germline V lookup: CDR1 MNHEY, CDR2 SMNVEV (reference sequence). The sequence was obtained from a man aged 45-60 years in good health and CMV-seronegative. The source material was PBMCs. The chain recombines TRBV27 with TRBJ1-5, with D perhaps matching TRBD1 (5 bases). The CDR3 DNA is TGTGCCAGCAGTCCCCTGACAGCGACCCAGCCCCAGCATTTT. Translation gives CASSPLTATQPQHF.